These T cell receptor beta chains were read from a single sample in a study of T cell responses to AZD1222 COVID-19 vaccine. This table comes from immunoSEQ multiplex PCR, and its TCRdb copy is limited to in-frame clones, with some not included. Here the sample spans 100,000 to 150,000 clones, around 92% being singletons. Sequencing used peripheral blood, obtained on day 0 of AZD1222 vaccination. These receptors all come from an adult in good health. Each CDR3 is given without its conserved first and last residue.

V gene	J gene	CDR3 length	CDR3 protein
TRBV7-8	TRBJ2-7	16	ASSSPGGGPGKRYEQY
TRBV20-1	TRBJ1-2	9	SADPGAGYT
TRBV7-7	TRBJ2-2	13	ASSLLAEGTGELF
TRBV5-1	TRBJ1-1	11	ASQVWMNTEAF
TRBV2	TRBJ1-1	11	ASSVDRETEAF
TRBV6-2/TRBV6-3	TRBJ2-1	14	ASSYSRASGYNEQF
TRBV2	TRBJ1-5	16	ASSALRGGRNSNQPQH
TRBV28	TRBJ1-1	12	ASKAYTQNTEAF
TRBV7-3	TRBJ2-1	13	ASSLGLAHYNEQF
TRBV28	TRBJ2-7	13	ASSLELRGRKVQY
TRBV29-1	TRBJ1-1	11	SVDTNLNTEAF
TRBV7-8	TRBJ1-5	16	ASSLTATALNSNQPQH
TRBV11-1	TRBJ2-7	12	ASSLRLLTYEQY
TRBV5-1	TRBJ2-1	12	ASSDPTGNHEQF
TRBV30	TRBJ1-1	15	AWNGPTPRGSVSEAF
TRBV7-9	TRBJ1-2	13	ASSLTFKRGYGYT
TRBV27	TRBJ1-3	12	ASSLWGARDTIY
TRBV27	TRBJ1-2	13	ASSFVGTGRKGYT
TRBV6-5	TRBJ1-2	13	ASRRGQGVLYGYT
TRBV3-1/TRBV3-2	TRBJ2-3	13	ASSPPSGRTDTQY
TRBV12-5	TRBJ1-1	11	ASGLVGRTEAF
TRBV4-1	TRBJ2-1	14	ASSHGRAHSYNEQF
TRBV6-5	TRBJ2-1	11	ASSRGSYNEQF
TRBV18	TRBJ2-7	14	ASSPTPGSSSYEQY
TRBV6-2/TRBV6-3	TRBJ2-2	15	ASSYAFGHANTGELF
TRBV28	TRBJ2-3	13	ASSPRTGGTDTQY
TRBV5-1	TRBJ2-1	14	ASSTPRTSGQNEQF
TRBV19	TRBJ1-1	13	ASSKDRVPGTEAF
TRBV10-3	TRBJ2-7	13	AISDGGTISYEQY
TRBV4-1	TRBJ2-7	13	ASSRGQGQTYEQY
TRBV6-1	TRBJ1-5	15	ASSEALGHYSNQPQH
TRBV5-4	TRBJ1-2	15	ASSPNPGQGILTGYT
TRBV7-2	TRBJ1-3	11	ASSSSTRNTIY
TRBV28	TRBJ1-1	13	ASTEVGNRVAEAF
TRBV2	TRBJ2-4	13	ASSKGILAKNIQY
TRBV5-1	TRBJ1-4	12	ASSLEGSGEKLF
TRBV7-2	TRBJ1-1	13	ASSLGTFQASKAF